Presented here are 32 T cell receptor beta chains from one specimen sequenced in a study of technical replicates of blood from a handful of donors. Method: immunoSEQ multiplex PCR; TCRdb's copy keeps in-frame clones and lacks some. Of 58,000 or so clones in the sample, about 90% are singletons; the top ten hold approximately 5.1%. The source material was PBMCs. All receptors derive from a human donor in good health. Some clones in this sample may be carry-over from other donors' samples.

The chain couples TRBV27 to TRBJ1-1, with TRBD1 matching 9 bases. Germline loops: CDR1 MNHEY, CDR2 SMNVEV (reference sequence). Trimming took 6 bases from V and 4 from J; bases not matched to a gene: 0. The CDR3 covers 12 residues. The chain's CDR3 is CASRDRGTEAFF. DNA of the CDR3: TGTGCCAGCAGGGACAGGGGCACTGAAGCTTTCTTT.

The gene calls are TRBV6-4 and TRBJ1-1; 8 bases map to TRBD1. This CDR3 is built from 14 residues. The V gene's germline CDR1 is MRHNA and CDR2 SNTAGT. J lost 2 bases, V lost 6 bases, and 5 bases had no gene match. The DNA for the CDR3 is TGTGCCAGCAGCCCCGGGACAGGCAACACTGAAGCTTTCTTT. It translates to CASSPGTGNTEAFF.

The V and J genes are TRBV11-2 and TRBJ2-7, with D perhaps TRBD1 (6 bases). This CDR3 contains 16 residues. Germline V lookup: CDR1 SGHAT, CDR2 FQNNGV. The V gene lost 1 base and the J gene lost 3 bases, with 16 bases spanning the gap. CDR3 DNA: TGTGCCAGCAGCTTAGCTGGTCAGGGGCTTTTCTACGAGCAGTACTTC. Amino acids: CASSLAGQGLFYEQYF.

The chain uses TRBV7-9 and TRBJ1-6; D gene uncertain. The germline CDR1 and CDR2 sequences are SEHNR and FQNEAQ (reference sequence). Trimming took 1 base from V and 4 from J, leaving 5 bases between them. The length of the CDR3 is 14 residues. The CDR3 coding sequence is TGTGCCAGCAGCTTAGAACAGTATAATTCACCCCTCCACTTT. Its translation is CASSLEQYNSPLHF.

This chain uses TRBV2 with TRBJ1-6; the D gene is possibly TRBD1 (6 bases). V shed 6 bases and J shed 6 bases, with 9 bases lying between them. The CDR3 has 13 residues. Looked up from germline, CDR1 is SNHLY and CDR2 is FYNNEI. The CDR3 DNA is TGTGCCAGCAGAGCAGGGGTTAATTCACCCCTCCACTTT. Its protein is CASRAGVNSPLHF.

The J gene is TRBJ1-5, the V gene TRBV11-3; D is uncertain. Germline V lookup: CDR1 SGHNT, CDR2 YENEEA. Trimming cost V 7 bases and J 7 bases, with 20 bases left between them. The CDR3 extends over 15 amino acids. The DNA for the CDR3 is TGTGCCAGCACCCTACAGAGATCAGTTGACCAGCCCCAGCATTTT. Residues: CASTLQRSVDQPQHF.

For the CDR3, the DNA is TGCAGCGTTGAACTTCCCCGTGAGGGCTATGGCTACACCTTC. As protein: CSVELPREGYGYTF. The genes are TRBV29-1 and TRBJ1-2; no firm D call. This CDR3 has 14 amino acids. Per the germline V gene, CDR1 is SQVTM and CDR2 is ANQGSEA. V was clipped by 2 bases and J by 4 bases, with 14 bases between them. Drawing the rest from reference TRBV29-1 and TRBJ1-2, the complete variable domain is SAVISQKPSRDICQRGTSLTIQCQVDSQVTMMFWYRQQPGQSLTLIATANQGSEATYESGFVIDKFPISRPNLTFSTLTVSNMSPEDSSIYLCSVELPREGYGYTFGSGTRLTVV.

The V call is TRBV6-4, the J call TRBJ2-2; TRBD2 matches at 8 bases. The V gene's germline CDR1 is MRHNA and CDR2 SNTAGT. Trimming removed 4 bases from V and 6 bases from J; junction bases left unmatched: 7. The CDR3 consists of 15 residues. The chain's CDR3 is CASSVGAGDSGELFF. DNA for the CDR3: TGTGCCAGCAGTGTAGGAGCGGGAGACTCCGGGGAGCTGTTTTTT.

The rearrangement joins TRBV30 to TRBJ2-7, with 7 nucleotides matching TRBD1. This CDR3 is 14 amino acids long. Germline CDR1 and CDR2: GTSNPN and SVGIG (reference sequence). The V and J ends lost 3 bases and 0 bases, in that order; junction bases with no gene match: 5. The CDR3 DNA sequence: TGTGCCTGGAGACAGGGGCGTTACTCCTACGAGCAGTACTTC. It yields the protein CAWRQGRYSYEQYF.

This clone appeared a single time. The gene calls are TRBV19 and TRBJ1-4; 7 bases are a match to TRBD1. The germline CDR1 and CDR2 sequences are LNHDA and SQIVND (reference sequence). Losses at the gene ends were 7 bases for V and 4 bases for J; bases not matched to a gene: 6. The CDR3 has 14 amino acids. The chain's CDR3 is CASMGQQDNEKLFF. Here the CDR3 DNA reads TGTGCCAGTATGGGACAGCAAGATAATGAAAAACTGTTTTTT. Looking up the rest from reference TRBV19 and TRBJ1-4 gives the full variable domain: DGGITQSPKYLFRKEGQNVTLSCEQNLNHDAMYWYRQDPGQGLRLIYYSQIVNDFQKGDIAEGYSVSREKKESFPLTVTSAQKNPTAFYLCASMGQQDNEKLFFGSGTQLSVL.

V usage is TRBV15 and J usage is TRBJ2-6; no clear D. Germline V gives CDR1 LNHNV, CDR2 YYDKDF (reference sequence). The V end lost 4 bases, the J end lost 1 base, and 8 bases lay between the germline ends. This CDR3 is 15 amino acids long. This CDR3 reads CATSNVNSGANVLTF. CDR3 in DNA: TGTGCCACCAGCAATGTCAATTCTGGGGCCAACGTCCTGACTTTC. Full variable domain (rest looked up from reference TRBV15 and TRBJ2-6): DAMVIQNPRYQVTQFGKPVTLSCSQTLNHNVMYWYQQKSSQAPKLLFHYYDKDFNNEADTPDNFQSRRPNTSFCFLDIRSPGLGDTAMYLCATSNVNSGANVLTFGAGSRLTVL.

The rearrangement joins TRBV6-5 to TRBJ1-1, with D perhaps matching TRBD1 (6 bases). In germline, CDR1 is MNHEY, CDR2 SVGAGI. The V and J ends lost 4 bases and 3 bases respectively, with 9 bases between them. The CDR3 consists of 13 residues. Here the CDR3 DNA reads TGTGCCAGCAGTTCGGACAGTTACACTGAAGCTTTCTTT. It translates to CASSSDSYTEAFF.

This clone appeared a few times. The rearrangement links TRBV7-2 to TRBJ2-7; 8 bases agree with TRBD1. V lost 1 base, J lost 4 bases, and 3 bases stayed unmatched. Germline CDR1 reads SGHTA; CDR2 reads FQGNSA. The CDR3 length is 14 residues. CDR3 sequence (DNA): TGTGCCAGCAGCTTAGTCAGGGGGCAGTACGAGCAGTACTTC. Amino acids: CASSLVRGQYEQYF.

CDR3 residues: CASSTRLQGTGELFF. The CDR3 nucleotides read TGTGCCAGCAGCACTCGACTCCAGGGAACCGGGGAGCTGTTTTTT. V gene TRBV7-9 combines with J gene TRBJ2-2; a weak D match, TRBD1 (5 bases). In germline, CDR1 is SEHNR, CDR2 FQNEAQ (reference sequence). V was shortened by 5 bases and J by 5 bases, with 15 bases between the two germline ends. The CDR3 totals 15 residues. The full variable domain, in which reference TRBV7-9 and TRBJ2-2 provide the parts outside the CDR3, is DTGVSQNPRHKITKRGQNVTFRCDPISEHNRLYWYRQTLGQGPEFLTYFQNEAQLEKSRLLSDRFSAERPKGSFSTLEIQRTEQGDSAMYLCASSTRLQGTGELFFGEGSRLTVL.

This chain's CDR3 is CASSVGGTDRQETQYF. The CDR3, as DNA: TGTGCCAGCAGCGTAGGTGGAACTGACAGACAAGAGACCCAGTACTTC. The chain joins TRBV9 to TRBJ2-5; D perhaps matches TRBD1 (5 bases). V gave up 0 bases and J gave up 2 bases, with 14 bases separating them. Germline V gene lookup returns CDR1 SGDLS and CDR2 YYNGEE. The CDR3 contains 16 residues.

V gene TRBV5-1 combines with J gene TRBJ1-1; 10 bases match TRBD1. The CDR3 consists of 15 residues. The germline V gene has CDR1 SGHRS and CDR2 YFSETQ. V was clipped by 4 bases and J by 4 bases; unmatched bases: 7. The CDR3 here is CASSPKTGGITEAFF. The CDR3 nucleotides are TGCGCCAGCAGCCCGAAGACAGGGGGCATCACTGAAGCTTTCTTT.

This chain uses TRBV2 with TRBJ1-6; 10 nucleotides line up with TRBD1. J was trimmed by 10 bases and V by 6 bases; bases with no gene match: 12. The germline gives CDR1 SNHLY, CDR2 FYNNEI. This CDR3 contains 16 residues. In DNA, the CDR3 is TGTGCCAGCAGGGTCTCCGGGACAGGGGAAAGCTCACCCCTCCACTTT. Encoded protein: CASRVSGTGESSPLHF.

The rearrangement links TRBV6-5 to TRBJ2-1; perhaps TRBD2 as D (6 bases). Germline V gives CDR1 MNHEY, CDR2 SVGAGI. The CDR3 length is 14 residues. The V and J ends lost 3 bases and 11 bases respectively, with 17 bases between them. In DNA form, the CDR3 reads TGTGCCAGCAGTTATCGGCTAGCGAATACTCAGCAGTTCTTC. Its protein is CASSYRLANTQQFF.

This sequence joins TRBV29-1 and TRBJ2-7, with 8 bases that match TRBD1. The CDR3 spans 13 residues. V lost 7 bases to trimming and J lost 1 base; unmatched junction nucleotides: 6. Germline loops: CDR1 SQVTM, CDR2 ANQGSEA. The CDR3 sequence is CSAGQGISYEQYF. The CDR3 coding sequence is TGCAGCGCCGGACAGGGTATTTCCTACGAGCAGTACTTC.

CDR3 sequence: CASSLDRNRGNIQYF. The CDR3 region has the DNA TGTGCCAGCAGCTTGGATAGGAACAGGGGAAACATTCAGTACTTC. The rearrangement links TRBV5-6 to TRBJ2-4; 7 nucleotides line up with TRBD1. Germline CDR1 and CDR2: SGHDT and YYEEEE. V was pared by 0 bases and J by 6 bases, with 6 bases of the junction left unmatched. The CDR3 sequence is 15 residues long. Using reference TRBV5-6 and TRBJ2-4 for the parts outside the CDR3, the full variable domain is DAGVTQSPTHLIKTRGQQVTLRCSPKSGHDTVSWYQQALGQGPQFIFQYYEEEERQRGNFPDRFSGHQFPNYSSELNVNALLLGDSALYLCASSLDRNRGNIQYFGAGTRLSVL.

V is TRBV6-6 and J is TRBJ2-5, with D hard to call. The germline gives CDR1 MNHNY, CDR2 SVGAGI (reference sequence). V lost 2 bases to trimming and J lost 5 bases, with 9 bases between them. This CDR3 is 13 amino acids long. The CDR3, as DNA: TGTGCCAGCAGTTACCTTAGCATGGAGACCCAGTACTTC. Translation: CASSYLSMETQYF.

The CDR3: CASSLGVLAGVSYEQYF. The CDR3 nucleotides read TGTGCCAGCAGTTTAGGGGTACTAGCGGGAGTCTCCTACGAGCAGTACTTC. The chain has TRBV27 and TRBJ2-7; 11 bases fit TRBD2. The germline gives CDR1 MNHEY, CDR2 SMNVEV (reference sequence). The trim removed 2 bases at V and 0 bases at J, leaving 6 bases unmatched. The length of the CDR3 is 17 residues.

The genes are TRBV5-1 and TRBJ2-3, with 13 bases fitting TRBD2. The J segment lost 2 bases and the V segment lost 0 bases, leaving 3 bases of the junction unmatched. This CDR3 comprises 17 residues. The V gene's germline CDR1 is SGHRS and CDR2 YFSETQ. CDR3 nucleotides: TGCGCCAGCAGCTTGGAGGGACTAGCGGGGTTCACAGATACGCAGTATTTT. Protein product: CASSLEGLAGFTDTQYF. The entire variable domain, with the rest obtained from reference TRBV5-1 and TRBJ2-3, is as follows: KAGVTQTPRYLIKTRGQQVTLSCSPISGHRSVSWYQQTPGQGLQFLFEYFSETQRNKGNFPGRFSGRQFSNSRSEMNVSTLELGDSALYLCASSLEGLAGFTDTQYFGPGTRLTVL.

This chain uses TRBV9 with TRBJ2-1; maybe TRBD2 (5 bases). The CDR3 is 13 residues long. V lost 2 bases, J lost 8 bases, and 11 bases lay in between. The germline V gene has CDR1 SGDLS and CDR2 YYNGEE. For the CDR3, the DNA is TGTGCCAGCAGCGTCGAGGGAGCGGATGAGCAGTTCTTC. Its protein product is CASSVEGADEQFF.

The rearrangement links TRBV19 to TRBJ2-5, with TRBD2 matching over 7 bases. CDR3 size: 14 residues. Trimming removed 5 bases from V and 5 bases from J; junction bases left unmatched: 8. Germline V lookup: CDR1 LNHDA, CDR2 SQIVND (reference sequence). The CDR3 spells CASSPYTGGETQYF. DNA of the CDR3: TGTGCCAGTAGTCCTTATACCGGGGGGGAGACCCAGTACTTC. Full variable domain (rest looked up from reference TRBV19 and TRBJ2-5): DGGITQSPKYLFRKEGQNVTLSCEQNLNHDAMYWYRQDPGQGLRLIYYSQIVNDFQKGDIAEGYSVSREKKESFPLTVTSAQKNPTAFYLCASSPYTGGETQYFGPGTRLLVL.

V usage is TRBV5-6 and J usage is TRBJ1-1; D call uncertain. The CDR3 is 13 residues long. V gave up 2 bases and J gave up 1 base, with 6 bases separating them. Germline V CDR1 and CDR2: SGHDT, YYEEEE. DNA for the CDR3: TGTGCCAGCAGCTTTCAAGCGAACACTGAAGCTTTCTTT. This gives the protein CASSFQANTEAFF.

This chain joins TRBV5-6 and TRBJ1-2, with 7 bases matching TRBD1. Germline CDR1 is SGHDT and CDR2 is YYEEEE. The CDR3 covers 15 residues. V was pared by 0 bases and J by 7 bases, with 9 bases of the junction left unmatched. CDR3 sequence: CASSLVGGGAGGYTF. CDR3 coding DNA: TGTGCCAGCAGCTTGGTTGGAGGGGGCGCCGGTGGCTACACCTTC.

The chain combines TRBV28 with TRBJ1-4; maybe TRBD1 (6 bases). Trimming stripped 8 bases from V and 7 bases from J, with 17 bases between. The CDR3 totals 14 residues. Germline assignment: CDR1 MDHEN and CDR2 SYDVKM. The CDR3 reads CASAERGMVEKLFF. The CDR3 DNA follows: TGTGCCAGCGCAGAGAGGGGGATGGTTGAAAAACTGTTTTTT.

This clone was counted only a few times. The V and J genes are TRBV29-1 and TRBJ1-1; D gene uncertain. The length of the CDR3 is 10 residues. Trimming took off 6 bases at V and 3 bases at J, with 5 bases between the two ends. Germline CDR1 and CDR2: SQVTM and ANQGSEA. As DNA, the CDR3 is TGCAGCGTATTAGACACTGAAGCTTTCTTT. Translation gives CSVLDTEAFF.

The gene calls are TRBV6-5 and TRBJ2-7; possible D gene TRBD2, 6 bases. V was cut by 6 bases and J by 2 bases, with 14 bases left in between. The CDR3 sequence is 14 residues long. Germline CDR1 MNHEY, CDR2 SVGAGI. Here the CDR3 DNA reads TGTGCCAGCAGCCCCGGGACTCAGACCTACGAGCAGTACTTC. Translating gives CASSPGTQTYEQYF.

V and J are TRBV7-8 and TRBJ1-2; no definite D call. V lost 5 bases, J lost 7 bases, and 20 bases lay in between. The CDR3 covers 15 residues. The germline CDR1 and CDR2 sequences are SGHVS and FQNEAQ. CDR3 DNA: TGTGCCAGCAGCCCCCGTTGGAGATTGAATATTGGCTACACCTTC. Amino acids: CASSPRWRLNIGYTF.

The chain has TRBV6-1 and TRBJ1-2, with TRBD1 matching over 7 bases. CDR1 and CDR2 (germline): MNHNS, SASEGT. The CDR3 is 15 amino acids. The ends lost 7 bases at V and 0 bases at J; junction bases unmatched: 8. Here the CDR3 DNA reads TGTGCCAGCAAGAAGGACAGGCTAGCTAACTATGGCTACACCTTC. Translating gives CASKKDRLANYGYTF.